One T cell receptor beta chain is described in this entry. Its antigen is unidentified. These data belong to a study of Ad26.COV2.S vaccination and SARS-CoV-2 variants. In the study overall: Donor joined the COV1001 Ad26.COV2.S trial arm.

Treatment given: roughly 19 received Ad26.COV2.S at low or high dose, single or two shots; about 5 received placebo; per-sample allocation not given. The investigators took samples on day 63 after the first vaccine or placebo injection. This adult donor, from Boston, was 18-55 years old. The study, taken as a whole, reports: For non-spike TCRs, breadth in vaccine recipients resembled that in placebo recipients. It was reported that spike-specific CD8+ and CD4+ T cell responses were substantially broad after vaccination.

Trimming took off 2 bases at V and 7 bases at J, with 11 bases between the two ends. In germline, CDR1 is SGHVS, CDR2 FQNEAQ. This CDR3 has 14 residues. Here immunoSEQ multiplex PCR was the method, and the copy in TCRdb shows in-frame clones only, minus some. The sample has about 250,000 clones; over 75% are singletons. The V gene is TRBV7-8, the J gene TRBJ1-4; the D is unclear. This TCR derives from a person aged 18-65 years who received the Ad26.COV2.S COVID-19 vaccine or a placebo. The specimen was peripheral blood, collected in a trial of Ad26.COV2.S vaccine versus placebo. The CDR3 protein is CASSLNSWGEKLFF. CDR3 bases: TGTGCCAGCAGCTTAAATTCCTGGGGTGAAAAACTGTTTTTT.